What follows is one TCR beta chain and its context. Per the germline V gene, CDR1 is GTSNPN and CDR2 is SVGIG (reference sequence). V shed 2 bases, J shed 7 bases, and the junction held 8 bases outside the gene matches. The CDR3 runs to 15 residues. The sample comes from a study of neurological immune-mediated disorders. MiXCR, applied by TCRdb to the 5' RACE reads, yields one record per CDR3 protein. Of roughly 60,000 distinct CDR3 sequences listed, about 3.7% are singletons. PBMCs stored at -80 C, numbering 2 million, were the origin of the unsorted libraries. The receptor was derived from a woman in her fifties or sixties with multiple sclerosis. Sequencing used PBMCs. This chain joins TRBV30 and TRBJ1-2, with 12 bases identical to TRBD1. CDR3 region: CAWSRSGTGGIGYTF. CDR3 sequence (DNA): TGTGCCTGGAGTAGGTCCGGGACAGGGGGCATTGGCTACACCTTC.